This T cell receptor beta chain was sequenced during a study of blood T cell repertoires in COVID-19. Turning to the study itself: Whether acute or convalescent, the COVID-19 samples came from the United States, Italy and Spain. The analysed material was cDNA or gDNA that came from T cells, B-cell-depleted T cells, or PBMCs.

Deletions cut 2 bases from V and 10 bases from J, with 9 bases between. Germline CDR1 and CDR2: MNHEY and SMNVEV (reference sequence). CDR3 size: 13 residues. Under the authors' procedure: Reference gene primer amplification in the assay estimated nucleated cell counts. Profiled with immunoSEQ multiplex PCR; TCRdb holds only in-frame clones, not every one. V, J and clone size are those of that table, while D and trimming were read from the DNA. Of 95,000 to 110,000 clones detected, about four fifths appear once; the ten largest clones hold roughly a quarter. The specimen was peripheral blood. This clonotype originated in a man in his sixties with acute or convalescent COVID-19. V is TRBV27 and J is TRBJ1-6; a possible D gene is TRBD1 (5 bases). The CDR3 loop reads CASSLRTPSPLHF. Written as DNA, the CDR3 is TGTGCCAGCAGTTTACGGACACCCTCACCCCTCCACTTT.